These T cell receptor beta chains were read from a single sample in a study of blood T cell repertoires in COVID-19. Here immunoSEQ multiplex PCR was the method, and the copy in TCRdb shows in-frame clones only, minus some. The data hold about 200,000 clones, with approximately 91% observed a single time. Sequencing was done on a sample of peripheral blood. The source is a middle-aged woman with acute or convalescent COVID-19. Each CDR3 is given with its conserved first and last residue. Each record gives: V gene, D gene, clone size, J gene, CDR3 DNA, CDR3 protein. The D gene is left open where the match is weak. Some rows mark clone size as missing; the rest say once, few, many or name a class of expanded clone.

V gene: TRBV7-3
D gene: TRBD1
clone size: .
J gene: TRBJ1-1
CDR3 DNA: TGTGCCAGCAGCACCCAGGGGGACACTGAAGCTTTCTTT
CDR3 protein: CASSTQGDTEAFF

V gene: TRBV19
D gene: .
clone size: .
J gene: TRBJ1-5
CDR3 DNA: TGTGCCAGTAGTACCACCTGGGGGGGGACCTCCAATCAGCCCCAGCATTTT
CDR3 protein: CASSTTWGGTSNQPQHF

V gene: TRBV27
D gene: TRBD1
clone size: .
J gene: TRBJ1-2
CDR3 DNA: TGTGCCAGCAGACAAGGACAGGGCTATGGCTACACCTTC
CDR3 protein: CASRQGQGYGYTF

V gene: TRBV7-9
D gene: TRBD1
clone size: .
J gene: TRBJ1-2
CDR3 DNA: TGTGCCAGCAGCTCCGTGACAGGGGGCGTAAAGGATGGCTACACCTTC
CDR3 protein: CASSSVTGGVKDGYTF

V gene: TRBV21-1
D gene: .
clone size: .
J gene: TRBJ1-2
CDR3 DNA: TGTGCCAGCAGCGACCGACAGGGGACGAGGGATGGCTACACCTTC
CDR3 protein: CASSDRQGTRDGYTF

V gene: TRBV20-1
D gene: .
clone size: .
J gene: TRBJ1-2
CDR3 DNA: TGCAGTGCTCCCGAGAACTATGGCTACACCTTC
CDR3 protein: CSAPENYGYTF

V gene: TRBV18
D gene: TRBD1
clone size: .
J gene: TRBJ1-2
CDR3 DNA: TGTGCCAGCTCACCCAATGCCGGGACAGACTATGGCTACACCTTC
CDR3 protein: CASSPNAGTDYGYTF

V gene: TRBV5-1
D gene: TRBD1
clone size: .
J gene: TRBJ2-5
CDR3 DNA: TGCGCCAGCAGCTCCAGGGGGTACCAAGAGACCCAGTACTTC
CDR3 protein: CASSSRGYQETQYF

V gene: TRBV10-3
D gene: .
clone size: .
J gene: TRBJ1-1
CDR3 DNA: TGTGCCATCAGTGTAGGACAGAAGAACACTGAAGCTTTCTTT
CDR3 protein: CAISVGQKNTEAFF

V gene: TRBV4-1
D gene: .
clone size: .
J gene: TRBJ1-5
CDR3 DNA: TGCGCCAGCAGTCTCCGGCTAGTCAATCAGCCCCAGCATTTT
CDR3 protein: CASSLRLVNQPQHF

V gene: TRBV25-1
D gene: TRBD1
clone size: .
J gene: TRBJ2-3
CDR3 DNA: TGTGCCAGCAGTGAACGGACAGGGACAGATACGCAGTATTTT
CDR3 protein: CASSERTGTDTQYF

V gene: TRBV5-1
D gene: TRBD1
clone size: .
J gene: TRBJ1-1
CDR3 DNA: TGCGCCAGCAGCTTGGGCAGGGGGCGGTATGACACTGAAGCTTTCTTT
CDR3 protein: CASSLGRGRYDTEAFF

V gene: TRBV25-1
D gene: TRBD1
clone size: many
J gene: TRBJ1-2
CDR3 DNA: TGTGCCAGCAGTGGGGCAAACAGGGGGGACTATGGCTACACCTTC
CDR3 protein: CASSGANRGDYGYTF

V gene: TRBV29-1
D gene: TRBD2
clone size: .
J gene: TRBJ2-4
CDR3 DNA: TGCAGCGGGATAGCGGGGGAAAACATTCAGTACTTC
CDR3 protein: CSGIAGENIQYF

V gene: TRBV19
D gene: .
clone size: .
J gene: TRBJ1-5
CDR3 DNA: TGTGCCAGTAGTACACAGACACAGGGTAGCAATCAGCCCCAGCATTTT
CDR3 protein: CASSTQTQGSNQPQHF

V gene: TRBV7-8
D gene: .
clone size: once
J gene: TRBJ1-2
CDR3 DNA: TGTGCCAGCAGCTTACTTAGGCGGGGCGCAGGGTCGAACGATGGCTACACCTTC
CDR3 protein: CASSLLRRGAGSNDGYTF

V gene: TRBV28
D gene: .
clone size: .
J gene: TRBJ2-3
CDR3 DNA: TGTCTCAGTCAGGGGACCACAGATACGCAGTATTTT
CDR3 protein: CLSQGTTDTQYF

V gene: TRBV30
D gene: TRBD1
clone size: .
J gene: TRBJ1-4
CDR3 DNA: TGTGCCTGGAGCCCTCCCGGGACAGGGAATGAAAAACTGTTTTTT
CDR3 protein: CAWSPPGTGNEKLFF

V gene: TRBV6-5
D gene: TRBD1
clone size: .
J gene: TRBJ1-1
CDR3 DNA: TGTGCCAGCGGCGAACAGGGGGCTGGGACTGAAGCTTTCTTT
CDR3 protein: CASGEQGAGTEAFF

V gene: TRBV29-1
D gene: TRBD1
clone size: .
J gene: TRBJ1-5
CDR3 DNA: TGCAGCGTCTTGATAGACTCCGGGACAGGGGGTAGACAGCCCCAGCATTTT
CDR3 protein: CSVLIDSGTGGRQPQHF

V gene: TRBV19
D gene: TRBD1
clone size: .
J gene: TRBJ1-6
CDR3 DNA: TGTGCCAGTAGTGTAAAGACAGGGGGCAATTCACCCCTCCACTTT
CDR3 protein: CASSVKTGGNSPLHF

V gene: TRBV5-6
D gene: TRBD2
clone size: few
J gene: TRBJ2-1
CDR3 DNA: TGTGCCAGCAGCCCACCGGACGCAGCGGGGGGGCCAGTCTCGAATGAGCAGTTCTTC
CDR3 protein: CASSPPDAAGGPVSNEQFF

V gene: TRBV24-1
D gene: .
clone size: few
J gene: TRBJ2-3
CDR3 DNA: TGTGCCTCCGGCGAGGTCGGTCCACTTTCTTTT
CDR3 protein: CASGEVGPLSF

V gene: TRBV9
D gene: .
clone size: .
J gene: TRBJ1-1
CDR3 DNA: TGTGCCAGCAGCGCTCCCCCTCCAGGGCCGAACACTGAAGCTTTCTTT
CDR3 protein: CASSAPPPGPNTEAFF

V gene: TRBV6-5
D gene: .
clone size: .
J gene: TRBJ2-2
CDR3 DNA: TGTGCCAGCGTCCCCCAACTATTCACCGGGGAGCTGTTTTTT
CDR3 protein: CASVPQLFTGELFF

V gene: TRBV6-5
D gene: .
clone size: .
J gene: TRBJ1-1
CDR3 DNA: TGTGCCAGCAGTTACGGGCTCGGGAGTAACACTGAAGCTTTCTTT
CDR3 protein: CASSYGLGSNTEAFF

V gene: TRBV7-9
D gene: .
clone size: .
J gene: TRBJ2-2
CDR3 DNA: TGTGCCAGCAGCTTATTGGGGCTAAACACCGGGGAGCTGTTTTTT
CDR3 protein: CASSLLGLNTGELFF